Presented here are 27 T cell receptor beta chains from one specimen sequenced in a study of graft-versus-host responses after intestinal transplantation. Profiled with immunoSEQ multiplex PCR; TCRdb holds only in-frame clones, not every one. The sample holds roughly 110,000 clones, over 85% seen once. These TCRs are of unknown antigen specificity. Sequences were derived from unstimulated CD4+ T cells sorted from spleen or lymph node cells, sampled before transplant. Every receptor here comes from a human donor who was the organ donor for an intestinal transplant.

The chain recombines TRBV2 with TRBJ2-3; possibly TRBD1 for D (6 bases). The V end was cut by 8 bases, the J end by 1 base, with 7 bases between. The CDR3 is 12 amino acids. Germline values: CDR1 SNHLY, CDR2 FYNNEI. The CDR3: CASRQGTDTQYF. CDR3 DNA sequence: TGTGCCAGCCGACAGGGCACAGATACGCAGTATTTT.

The CDR3 reads CASSPTGTGADNQPQHF. The CDR3 coding sequence is TGTGCCAGCAGTCCTACCGGGACAGGGGCTGACAATCAGCCCCAGCATTTT. The genes are TRBV27 and TRBJ1-5; 10 bases map to TRBD1. The CDR3 is made up of 17 amino acids. V gave up 5 bases and J gave up 3 bases; unmatched junction bases: 10. Germline V gives CDR1 MNHEY, CDR2 SMNVEV (reference sequence).

V is TRBV19 and J is TRBJ2-3; 7 bases are a match to TRBD2. CDR1 LNHDA and CDR2 SQIVND come from the germline V gene (reference sequence). CDR3 size: 14 residues. V gave up 6 bases and J gave up 2 bases; unmatched junction bases: 5. The CDR3 bases are TGTGCCAGTAGGCCGAGACTAGCCACAGATACGCAGTATTTT. Its translation: CASRPRLATDTQYF.

The V call is TRBV7-2, the J call TRBJ1-1, with unresolved D. Trimming shortened V by 2 bases and J by 6 bases, and 10 bases separated the two germline ends. In germline, CDR1 is SGHTA, CDR2 FQGNSA. The CDR3 sequence is 13 residues long. As DNA, the CDR3 is TGTGCCAGCAGCTTAAGGGTGCGCGCTGAAGCTTTCTTT. It codes for CASSLRVRAEAFF.

The chain carries TRBV30 and TRBJ2-3; 7 bases line up with TRBD2. The CDR3 spans 17 residues. Germline values: CDR1 GTSNPN, CDR2 SVGIG (reference sequence). J lost 1 base, V lost 1 base, and 11 bases had no gene match. The chain's CDR3 is CAWSDLAEIGGTDTQYF. The CDR3 bases are TGTGCCTGGAGTGACCTAGCGGAGATAGGGGGCACAGATACGCAGTATTTT.

J is TRBJ1-1 and V is TRBV6-1; D gene uncertain. V gave up 5 bases and J gave up 3 bases, with 13 bases separating them. The CDR3 contains 14 residues. Looked up from germline, CDR1 is MNHNS and CDR2 is SASEGT. DNA for the CDR3: TGTGCCAGCAGTCGCAGTTACGAGGACACTGAAGCTTTCTTT. Translated, it gives CASSRSYEDTEAFF.

The rearrangement joins TRBV4-3 to TRBJ2-3; 9 positions agree with TRBD2. This CDR3 is built from 16 residues. The V gene end was trimmed by 0 bases and the J gene end by 4 bases; junction bases not matched to a gene: 5. In germline, CDR1 is LGHNA, CDR2 YSLEER. The CDR3 reads CASSQDVSGSSDTQYF. CDR3 nucleotide sequence: TGCGCCAGCAGCCAAGATGTTAGCGGGAGCTCAGATACGCAGTATTTT.

This clone came up a few times. This chain uses TRBV6-6 with TRBJ2-7, with no clear D. The CDR3 extends over 12 amino acids. Trimming took 0 bases from V and 5 from J, leaving 5 bases between them. Germline CDR1 and CDR2: MNHNY and SVGAGI (reference sequence). This CDR3 reads CASSYSGDEQYF. The CDR3 DNA reads as TGTGCCAGCAGTTACTCGGGCGACGAGCAGTACTTC.

The count of this clone is one. The chain is built from TRBV30 and TRBJ1-2, with a weak D call TRBD1 (5 bases). V gave up 2 bases and J gave up 1 base, with 8 bases separating them. The CDR3 spans 13 residues. The germline CDR1 and CDR2 sequences are GTSNPN and SVGIG (reference sequence). CDR3 loop: CAWSQGNNYGYTF. The CDR3 DNA is TGTGCCTGGAGTCAGGGTAATAACTATGGCTACACCTTC.

The chain employs TRBV27 and TRBJ1-2; 7 bases line up with TRBD1. CDR3 length: 14 residues. The germline V gene encodes CDR1 MNHEY and CDR2 SMNVEV (reference sequence). V gave up 4 bases and J gave up 7 bases; unmatched junction bases: 9. CDR3 DNA: TGTGCCAGCAGTTGGCAGGGGGGAATCGGTGGCTACACCTTC. Its translation is CASSWQGGIGGYTF.

The chain recombines TRBV2 with TRBJ2-3, with 7 bases matching TRBD1. From germline, CDR1 is SNHLY and CDR2 FYNNEI. There are 14 residues in the CDR3. V was clipped by 6 bases and J by 6 bases; unmatched bases: 9. CDR3 region: CASRMTGNVDTQYF. CDR3 coding DNA: TGTGCCAGCAGGATGACAGGGAATGTGGATACGCAGTATTTT. Supplemented by reference TRBV2 and TRBJ2-3, the full variable domain reads EPEVTQTPSHQVTQMGQEVILRCVPISNHLYFYWYRQILGQKVEFLVSFYNNEISEKSEIFDDQFSVERPDGSNFTLKIRSTKLEDSAMYFCASRMTGNVDTQYFGPGTRLTVL.

V usage is TRBV28 and J usage is TRBJ2-7; D unresolved. The CDR3 length is 13 residues. Trimming stripped 5 bases from V and 3 bases from J, with 11 bases between. The V gene's germline CDR1 is MDHEN and CDR2 SYDVKM. CDR3 in amino acids: CASSPPPVYEQYF. The CDR3 DNA reads TGTGCCAGCAGTCCACCCCCCGTCTACGAGCAGTACTTC.

V gene TRBV30 combines with J gene TRBJ2-2, with D maybe TRBD2 (6 bases). CDR1 and CDR2 from the germline V gene are GTSNPN and SVGIG (reference sequence). Trimming stripped 1 base from V and 1 base from J, with 10 bases between. The CDR3 runs 15 residues. The CDR3 reads CAWSASGWNTGELFF. The CDR3 nucleotides read TGTGCCTGGAGTGCCAGCGGGTGGAACACCGGGGAGCTGTTTTTT.

This clone was observed once. The chain recombines TRBV28 with TRBJ2-7, with 11 bases lining up with TRBD2. The CDR3 covers 17 residues. The trim removed 4 bases at V and 6 bases at J, leaving 14 bases unmatched. Germline loops: CDR1 MDHEN, CDR2 SYDVKM. The CDR3 is CASSSVHSGTSGIEQYF. Here the CDR3 DNA reads TGTGCCAGCAGTTCCGTACATTCCGGGACTAGCGGTATCGAGCAGTACTTC.

This clone was observed a handful of times. The chain links TRBV7-9 to TRBJ2-7; the D gene is possibly TRBD1 (5 bases). Germline V gene sequence: CDR1 SEHNR, CDR2 FQNEAQ (reference sequence). The germline V and J ends were trimmed by 2 bases and 6 bases, with 5 bases remaining between them. The CDR3 spans 11 residues. The CDR3 nucleotides read TGTGCCAGCAGCTTACAGGGCGAGCAGTACTTC. Protein sequence: CASSLQGEQYF.

This chain connects TRBV9 to TRBJ1-3; the D is unclear. The germline V gene encodes CDR1 SGDLS and CDR2 YYNGEE. The CDR3 is 12 amino acids. The V end was cut by 3 bases, the J end by 7 bases, with 8 bases between. DNA for the CDR3: TGTGCCAGCAGCGCCGGCACCAACACCATATATTTT. It codes for CASSAGTNTIYF.

CDR3 sequence: CASSDPSGGAYEQYF. For the CDR3, the DNA is TGTGCCAGCAGTGACCCCTCGGGGGGTGCCTACGAGCAGTACTTC. The gene calls are TRBV6-1 and TRBJ2-7; TRBD2 matches 7 bases. Per the germline V gene, CDR1 is MNHNS and CDR2 is SASEGT. This CDR3 has 15 residues. V gave up 3 bases and J gave up 2 bases; unmatched junction bases: 7.

This chain connects TRBV5-1 to TRBJ2-7; tentatively, D is TRBD2 (6 bases). V shed 4 bases and J shed 7 bases, with 24 bases lying between them. Looked up from germline, CDR1 is SGHRS and CDR2 is YFSETQ. The CDR3 length is 16 residues. CDR3 DNA sequence: TGCGCCAGCAGCCCACGCAGGAGGGACCGGGCGGTGGAGCAGTACTTC. Residues: CASSPRRRDRAVEQYF.

The chain joins TRBV19 to TRBJ1-2, with D perhaps matching TRBD1 (5 bases). The CDR3 is 15 amino acids. With 3 bases removed from V and 8 bases from J, the gap between germline ends came to 19 bases. The germline CDR1 and CDR2 sequences are LNHDA and SQIVND (reference sequence). CDR3 protein: CASSIFPGRAEGYTF. The CDR3 bases are TGTGCCAGTAGTATTTTCCCGGGCAGGGCGGAAGGCTACACCTTC. The full variable domain, with the rest looked up from reference TRBV19 and TRBJ1-2, is DGGITQSPKYLFRKEGQNVTLSCEQNLNHDAMYWYRQDPGQGLRLIYYSQIVNDFQKGDIAEGYSVSREKKESFPLTVTSAQKNPTAFYLCASSIFPGRAEGYTFGSGTRLTVV.

This rearrangement joins TRBV7-2 to TRBJ2-7, with TRBD2 identical over 9 bases. The trim removed 10 bases at V and 5 bases at J, leaving 15 bases unmatched. Germline V lookup: CDR1 SGHTA, CDR2 FQGNSA. The CDR3 sequence is 15 residues long. This CDR3 reads CATRQRAGGSNEQYF. The CDR3 region has the DNA TGTGCCACCCGACAGCGAGCGGGAGGTTCTAACGAGCAGTACTTC.

This sequence joins TRBV4-1 and TRBJ1-4; maybe TRBD1 (6 bases). Germline assignment: CDR1 MGHRA and CDR2 YSYEKL. CDR3 length: 16 residues. V dropped 1 base and J dropped 7 bases, with 16 bases sitting between them. In DNA, the CDR3 is TGCGCCAGCAGCCAAGCGAACAGGGTCGGGGGTGAAAAACTGTTTTTT. Amino acids: CASSQANRVGGEKLFF.

The chain recombines TRBV7-2 with TRBJ1-2; D is ambiguous. The CDR3 has 15 amino acids. V lost 1 base and J lost 4, with 13 bases in between. CDR1 is SGHTA and CDR2 is FQGNSA in the germline V gene. CDR3 bases: TGTGCCAGCAGCTTAGTTGGCAGCACGGGCTATGGCTACACCTTC. Residues: CASSLVGSTGYGYTF. Looking up the rest from reference TRBV7-2 and TRBJ1-2 gives the full variable domain: GAGVSQSPSNKVTEKGKDVELRCDPISGHTALYWYRQSLGQGLEFLIYFQGNSAPDKSGLPSDRFSAERTGGSVSTLTIQRTQQEDSAVYLCASSLVGSTGYGYTFGSGTRLTVV.

The CDR3 DNA reads TGTGCCAGCCAACGGACAGGGGGCTCCGAGCAGTACTTC. Encoded protein: CASQRTGGSEQYF. The chain links TRBV6-6 to TRBJ2-7; TRBD1 matches at 11 bases. Germline-derived CDR1 and CDR2 are MNHNY and SVGAGI (reference sequence). The CDR3 loop spans 13 amino acids. The J segment lost 6 bases and the V segment lost 8 bases, leaving 6 bases of the junction unmatched.

This rearrangement joins TRBV30 to TRBJ2-3, with D unresolved. The CDR3 has 13 residues. From germline, CDR1 is GTSNPN and CDR2 SVGIG (reference sequence). Trimming removed 5 bases from V and 3 bases from J, with 12 bases in between. CDR3 coding DNA: TGTGCCTGGCAATCAAGGGTGACAGATACGCAGTATTTT. Translating it yields CAWQSRVTDTQYF.

This clone was counted once. The chain combines TRBV4-3 with TRBJ2-7; the match to TRBD1 covers 8 bases. There are 15 residues in the CDR3. J gave up 4 bases and V 9 bases, and 14 bases lay outside the gene matches. The V gene's germline CDR1 is LGHNA and CDR2 YSLEER. The chain's CDR3 is CASTRQGARIYEQYF. The CDR3 DNA reads as TGCGCCAGTACTCGGCAGGGGGCGAGGATATACGAGCAGTACTTC.

The V gene is TRBV18, the J gene TRBJ2-7; unclear D gene. Trimming removed 3 bases from V and 0 bases from J, with 6 bases in between. The CDR3 runs 13 residues. Germline values: CDR1 KGHSH, CDR2 LQKENI. For the CDR3, the DNA is TGTGCCAGCTCACCTGCCTCCTCCTACGAGCAGTACTTC. The encoded protein is CASSPASSYEQYF.

The chain couples TRBV10-1 to TRBJ2-4; 10 bases match TRBD1. V was pared by 7 bases and J by 3 bases, with 6 bases of the junction left unmatched. Germline CDR1 is WNHNN and CDR2 is SYGVQD (reference sequence). The CDR3 extends over 15 amino acids. The CDR3 DNA sequence: TGCGCCAGCAACCTGGGACAGGGGATCAAAAACATTCAGTACTTC. It yields the protein CASNLGQGIKNIQYF.